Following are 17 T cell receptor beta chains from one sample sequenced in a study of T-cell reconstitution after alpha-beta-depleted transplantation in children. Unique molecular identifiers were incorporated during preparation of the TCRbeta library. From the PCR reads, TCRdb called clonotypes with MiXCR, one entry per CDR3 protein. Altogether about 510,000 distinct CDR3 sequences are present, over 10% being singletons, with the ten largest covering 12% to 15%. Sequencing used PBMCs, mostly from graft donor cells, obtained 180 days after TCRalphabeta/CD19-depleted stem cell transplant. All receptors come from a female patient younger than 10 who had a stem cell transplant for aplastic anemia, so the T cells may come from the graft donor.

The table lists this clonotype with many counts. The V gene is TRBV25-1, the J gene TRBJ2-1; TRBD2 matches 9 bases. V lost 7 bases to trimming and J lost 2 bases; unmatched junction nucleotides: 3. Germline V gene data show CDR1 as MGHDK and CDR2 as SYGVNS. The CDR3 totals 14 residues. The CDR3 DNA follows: TGTGCCAGCAATCTAGCGGGACCCTACAATGAGCAGTTCTTC. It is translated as CASNLAGPYNEQFF. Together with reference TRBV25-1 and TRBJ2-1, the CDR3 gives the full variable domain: EADIYQTPRYLVIGTGKKITLECSQTMGHDKMYWYQQDPGMELHLIHYSYGVNSTEKGDLSSESTVSRIRTEHFPLTLESARPSHTSQYLCASNLAGPYNEQFFGPGTRLTVL.

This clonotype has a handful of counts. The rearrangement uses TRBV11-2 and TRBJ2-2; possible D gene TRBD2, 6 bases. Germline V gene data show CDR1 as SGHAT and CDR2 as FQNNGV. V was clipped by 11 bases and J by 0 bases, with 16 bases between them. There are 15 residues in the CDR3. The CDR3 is CALTRIAANTGELFF. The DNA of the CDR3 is TGTGCCCTTACAAGAATAGCGGCGAACACCGGGGAGCTGTTTTTT.

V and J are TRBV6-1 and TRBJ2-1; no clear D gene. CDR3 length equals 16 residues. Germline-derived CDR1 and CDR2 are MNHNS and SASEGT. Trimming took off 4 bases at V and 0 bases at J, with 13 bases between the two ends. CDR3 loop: CASSVGSTTSYNEQFF. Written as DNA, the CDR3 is TGTGCCAGCAGTGTTGGGTCGACGACCTCCTACAATGAGCAGTTCTTC.

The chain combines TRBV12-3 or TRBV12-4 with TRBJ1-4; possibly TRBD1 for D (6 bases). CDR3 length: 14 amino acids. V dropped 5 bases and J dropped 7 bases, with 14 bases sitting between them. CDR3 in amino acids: CASSEGGRGEKLFF. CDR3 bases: TGTGCCAGCAGTGAGGGGGGTCGGGGTGAAAAACTGTTTTTT.

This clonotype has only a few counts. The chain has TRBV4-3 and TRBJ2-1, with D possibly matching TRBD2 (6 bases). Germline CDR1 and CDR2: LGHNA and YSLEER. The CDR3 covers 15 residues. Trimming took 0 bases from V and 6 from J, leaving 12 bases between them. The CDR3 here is CASSQDIPGGNEQFF. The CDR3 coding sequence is TGCGCCAGCAGCCAAGATATACCCGGGGGCAATGAGCAGTTCTTC.

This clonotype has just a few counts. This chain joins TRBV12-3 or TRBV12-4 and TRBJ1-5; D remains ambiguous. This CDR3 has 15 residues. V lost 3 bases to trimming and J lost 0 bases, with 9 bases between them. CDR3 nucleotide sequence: TGTGCCAGCAGTTTTCGTCTTCATAGCAATCAGCCCCAGCATTTT. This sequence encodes CASSFRLHSNQPQHF.

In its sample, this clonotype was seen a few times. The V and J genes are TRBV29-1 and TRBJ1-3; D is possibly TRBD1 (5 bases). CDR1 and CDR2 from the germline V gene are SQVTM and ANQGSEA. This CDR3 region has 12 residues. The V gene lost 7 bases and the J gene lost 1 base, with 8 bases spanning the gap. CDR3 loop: CSAGLSGNTIYF. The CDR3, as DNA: TGCAGCGCAGGGTTGTCTGGAAACACCATATATTTT.

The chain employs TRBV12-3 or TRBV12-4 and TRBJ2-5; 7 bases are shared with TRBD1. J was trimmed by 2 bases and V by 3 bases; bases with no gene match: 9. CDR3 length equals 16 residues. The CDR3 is CASSFERQGNQETQYF. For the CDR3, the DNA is TGTGCCAGCAGTTTCGAGAGACAGGGAAATCAAGAGACCCAGTACTTC.

The CDR3 DNA reads TGCAGTGCTAGTCTGGGGAACACTGAAGCTTTCTTT. Translation: CSASLGNTEAFF. This sequence joins TRBV20-1 and TRBJ1-1; D is uncertain. The CDR3 length is 12 residues. V lost 3 bases and J 1 base, leaving 6 bases between the germline ends. The germline CDR1 and CDR2 sequences are DFQATT and SNEGSKA (reference sequence).

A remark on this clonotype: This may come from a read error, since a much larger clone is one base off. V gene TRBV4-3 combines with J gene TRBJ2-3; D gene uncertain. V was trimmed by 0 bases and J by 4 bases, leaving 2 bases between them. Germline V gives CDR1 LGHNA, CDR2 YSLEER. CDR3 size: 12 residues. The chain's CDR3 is CASSQDSDTQYF. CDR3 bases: TGCGCCAGCAGCCAAGACTCAGATACGCAGTATTTT.

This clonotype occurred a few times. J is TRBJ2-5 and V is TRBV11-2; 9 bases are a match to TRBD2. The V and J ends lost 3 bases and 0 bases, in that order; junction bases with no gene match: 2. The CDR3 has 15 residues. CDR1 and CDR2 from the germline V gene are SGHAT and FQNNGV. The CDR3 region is CASSLLAGHQETQYF. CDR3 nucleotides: TGTGCCAGCAGCTTGCTAGCGGGACACCAAGAGACCCAGTACTTC. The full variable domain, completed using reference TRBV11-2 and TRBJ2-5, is EAGVAQSPRYKIIEKRQSVAFWCNPISGHATLYWYQQILGQGPKLLIQFQNNGVVDDSQLPKDRFSAERLKGVDSTLKIQPAKLEDSAVYLCASSLLAGHQETQYFGPGTRLLVL.

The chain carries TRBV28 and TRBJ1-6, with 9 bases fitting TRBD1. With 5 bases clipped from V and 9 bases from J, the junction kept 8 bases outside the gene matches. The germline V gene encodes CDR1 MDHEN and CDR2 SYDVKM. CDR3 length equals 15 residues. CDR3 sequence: CASSLSGTGRSPLHF. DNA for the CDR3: TGTGCCAGCAGTCTTTCCGGGACAGGGCGTTCACCCCTCCACTTT.

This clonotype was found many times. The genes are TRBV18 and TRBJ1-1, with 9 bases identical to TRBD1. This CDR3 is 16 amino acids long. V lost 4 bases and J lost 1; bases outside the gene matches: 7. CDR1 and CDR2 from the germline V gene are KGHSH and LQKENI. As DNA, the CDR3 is TGTGCCAGCTCACAATGGGACAGGGACGAGAACACTGAAGCTTTCTTT. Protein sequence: CASSQWDRDENTEAFF. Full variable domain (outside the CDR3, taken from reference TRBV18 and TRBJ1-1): NAGVMQNPRHLVRRRGQEARLRCSPMKGHSHVYWYRQLPEEGLKFMVYLQKENIIDESGMPKERFSAEFPKEGPSILRIQQVVRGDSAAYFCASSQWDRDENTEAFFGQGTRLTVV.

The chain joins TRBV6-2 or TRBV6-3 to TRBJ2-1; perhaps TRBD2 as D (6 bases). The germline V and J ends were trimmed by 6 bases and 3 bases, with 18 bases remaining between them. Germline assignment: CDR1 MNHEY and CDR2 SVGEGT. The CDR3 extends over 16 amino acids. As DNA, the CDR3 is TGTGCCAGCAGCCTCCTAGTAGCGGTTCACTACAATGAGCAGTTCTTC. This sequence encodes CASSLLVAVHYNEQFF.

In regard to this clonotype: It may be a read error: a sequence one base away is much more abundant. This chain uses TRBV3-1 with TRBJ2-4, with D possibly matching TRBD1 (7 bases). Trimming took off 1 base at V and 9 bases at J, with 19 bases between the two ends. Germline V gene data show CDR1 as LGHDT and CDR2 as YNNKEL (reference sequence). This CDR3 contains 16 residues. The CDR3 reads CASSQGTGGGQTIQYF. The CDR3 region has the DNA TGTGCCAGCAGCCAAGGAACTGGAGGGGGCCAAACCATTCAGTACTTC.

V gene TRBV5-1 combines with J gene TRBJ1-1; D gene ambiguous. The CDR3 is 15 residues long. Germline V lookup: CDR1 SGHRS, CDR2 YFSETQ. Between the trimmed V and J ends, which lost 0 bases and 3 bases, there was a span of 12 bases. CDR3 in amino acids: CASSLEVGSYTEAFF. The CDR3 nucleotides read TGCGCCAGCAGCTTGGAAGTCGGCAGCTACACTGAAGCTTTCTTT.

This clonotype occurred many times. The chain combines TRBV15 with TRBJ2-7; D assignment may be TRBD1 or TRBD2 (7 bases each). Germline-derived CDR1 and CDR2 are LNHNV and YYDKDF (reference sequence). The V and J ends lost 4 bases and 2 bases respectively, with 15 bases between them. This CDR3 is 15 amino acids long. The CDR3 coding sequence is TGTGCCACCAGCAAACTCCAGGGGGGGGCCTACGAGCAGTACTTC. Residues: CATSKLQGGAYEQYF. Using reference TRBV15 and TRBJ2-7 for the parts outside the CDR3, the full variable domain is DAMVIQNPRYQVTQFGKPVTLSCSQTLNHNVMYWYQQKSSQAPKLLFHYYDKDFNNEADTPDNFQSRRPNTSFCFLDIRSPGLGDTAMYLCATSKLQGGAYEQYFGPGTRLTVT.